The 29 T cell receptor beta chains reported below all come from one sample, sequenced in a study of cytomegalovirus exposure and HLA in healthy donors. The primer mix had 60 Vbeta and 13 Jbeta primers. Produced via immunoSEQ multiplex PCR; TCRdb's table is partial and in-frame only. This sample contains around 200,000 clones. Sequencing was performed on PBMCs. The source of these receptors is a woman in her late teens or twenties in good health and CMV-seropositive.

This chain links TRBV11-2 with TRBJ1-2; D may be TRBD1 (6 bases). V dropped 3 bases and J dropped 4 bases, with 9 bases sitting between them. This CDR3 is 13 amino acids long. Germline loops: CDR1 SGHAT, CDR2 FQNNGV. The CDR3 DNA follows: TGTGCCAGCAGCTTGCTGACAGGCTATGGCTACACCTTC. Protein sequence: CASSLLTGYGYTF.

This sequence joins TRBV5-6 and TRBJ2-2, with D perhaps TRBD1 (6 bases). Deletions cut 3 bases from V and 0 bases from J, with 9 bases between. The V gene's germline CDR1 is SGHDT and CDR2 YYEEEE. This CDR3 spans 15 amino acids. The CDR3 is CASSWDTTNTGELFF. The DNA for the CDR3 is TGTGCCAGCAGCTGGGACACGACGAACACCGGGGAGCTGTTTTTT. The full variable domain, rest sourced from reference TRBV5-6 and TRBJ2-2, is DAGVTQSPTHLIKTRGQQVTLRCSPKSGHDTVSWYQQALGQGPQFIFQYYEEEERQRGNFPDRFSGHQFPNYSSELNVNALLLGDSALYLCASSWDTTNTGELFFGEGSRLTVL.

The rearrangement links TRBV30 to TRBJ2-2; maybe TRBD2 (5 bases). Trimming pared 2 bases from V and 4 bases from J, leaving 11 bases between. Germline V gene lookup returns CDR1 GTSNPN and CDR2 SVGIG (reference sequence). The CDR3 is 14 residues long. The CDR3 DNA sequence: TGTGCCTGGAGTATGGACTTTACCACCGGGGAGCTGTTTTTT. Translated: CAWSMDFTTGELFF.

The rearrangement joins TRBV5-1 to TRBJ1-1; 7 bases match TRBD1. Trimming removed 4 bases from V and 1 base from J; junction bases left unmatched: 7. The CDR3 length is 15 residues. Germline V lookup: CDR1 SGHRS, CDR2 YFSETQ. This CDR3 reads CASSTQGVRNTEAFF. As DNA, the CDR3 is TGCGCCAGCAGCACCCAGGGGGTGAGGAACACTGAAGCTTTCTTT.

The V gene is TRBV5-1, the J gene TRBJ2-3; possibly TRBD2 for D (6 bases). V was cut by 1 base and J by 3 bases, with 12 bases left in between. This CDR3 has 15 residues. Per the germline V gene, CDR1 is SGHRS and CDR2 is YFSETQ. The CDR3 DNA is TGCGCCAGCAGCTTGAACTCCGGGACTACAGATACGCAGTATTTT. Encoded protein: CASSLNSGTTDTQYF.

This chain joins TRBV7-8 and TRBJ1-1; D gene unclear. The length of the CDR3 is 13 residues. V lost 2 bases, J lost 6 bases, and 10 bases lay in between. CDR1 and CDR2 from the germline V gene are SGHVS and FQNEAQ. The CDR3: CASSLNRVAEAFF. The CDR3 DNA sequence: TGTGCCAGCAGCTTAAACAGAGTCGCTGAAGCTTTCTTT.

V usage is TRBV2 and J usage is TRBJ2-1, with D perhaps matching TRBD2 (6 bases). Germline values: CDR1 SNHLY, CDR2 FYNNEI. Trimming took off 5 bases at V and 0 bases at J, with 14 bases between the two ends. The CDR3 runs to 16 residues. CDR3: CASSRERTHSYNEQFF. As DNA, the CDR3 is TGTGCCAGCAGTCGGGAGAGGACCCACTCCTACAATGAGCAGTTCTTC.

The J gene is TRBJ2-1, the V gene TRBV10-3, with D possibly being TRBD2 (5 bases). There are 12 residues in the CDR3. V dropped 11 bases and J dropped 5 bases, with 13 bases sitting between them. The germline V gene has CDR1 ENHRY and CDR2 SYGVKD. The CDR3 region is CAHGITDNEQFF. In DNA form, the CDR3 reads TGTGCCCACGGGATCACAGACAATGAGCAGTTCTTC.

V usage is TRBV11-2 and J usage is TRBJ1-6, with 9 bases matching TRBD1. Germline CDR1 reads SGHAT; CDR2 reads FQNNGV. V was clipped by 6 bases and J by 17 bases; unmatched bases: 5. There are 11 residues in the CDR3. The CDR3 coding sequence is TGTGCCAGCAGTACGGGACAGGGAGTCCACTTT. Protein: CASSTGQGVHF. Based on the CDR3 plus reference TRBV11-2 and TRBJ1-6, the full variable domain is EAGVAQSPRYKIIEKRQSVAFWCNPISGHATLYWYQQILGQGPKLLIQFQNNGVVDDSQLPKDRFSAERLKGVDSTLKIQPAKLEDSAVYLCASSTGQGVHFGNGTRLTVT.

The rearrangement uses TRBV5-1 and TRBJ2-5, with a possible D match to TRBD1 (6 bases). TRBJ2-7 explains the end of the DNA better; the J call may be wrong. CDR1 is SGHRS, CDR2 YFSETQ, per germline. This CDR3 is built from 13 residues. CDR3 sequence: CASSPPQGYEQYF. The CDR3 DNA reads as TGCGCCAGCAGCCCCCCCCAGGGGTACGAGCAGTACTTC.

The V call is TRBV4-1, the J call TRBJ2-6; possibly TRBD1 for D (6 bases). CDR3 length: 17 amino acids. Per the germline V gene, CDR1 is MGHRA and CDR2 is YSYEKL. Deletions cut 4 bases from V and 3 bases from J, with 16 bases between. The CDR3, as DNA: TGCGCCAGCAGCCTCTCTTCAGGGGCCAGTGGGGCCAACGTCCTGACTTTC. This encodes CASSLSSGASGANVLTF.

This chain joins TRBV9 and TRBJ1-1, with D perhaps matching TRBD1 (5 bases). CDR1 is SGDLS and CDR2 is YYNGEE in the germline V gene. This CDR3 region has 17 residues. V shed 0 bases and J shed 0 bases, with 15 bases lying between them. As DNA, the CDR3 is TGTGCCAGCAGCGTAGCCCCCGGCGGGGCCTTGAACACTGAAGCTTTCTTT. Its protein product is CASSVAPGGALNTEAFF.

This chain uses TRBV6-5 with TRBJ1-1; no reliable D call. The CDR3 is made up of 15 amino acids. V was pared by 0 bases and J by 5 bases, with 13 bases between. Germline values: CDR1 MNHEY, CDR2 SVGAGI. CDR3 bases: TGTGCCAGCAGTTACTCTCACACCGGGGTAACTGAAGCTTTCTTT. Its translation: CASSYSHTGVTEAFF.

The rearrangement joins TRBV5-1 to TRBJ2-7, with 10 bases that match TRBD2. V gave up 4 bases and J gave up 2 bases; unmatched junction bases: 15. CDR1 SGHRS and CDR2 YFSETQ come from the germline V gene. CDR3 length equals 18 residues. The CDR3 spells CASSARKVAGGITYEQYF. In DNA form, the CDR3 reads TGCGCCAGCAGCGCCCGGAAGGTAGCGGGAGGAATCACCTACGAGCAGTACTTC. The variable domain in full, completed from reference TRBV5-1 and TRBJ2-7, reads KAGVTQTPRYLIKTRGQQVTLSCSPISGHRSVSWYQQTPGQGLQFLFEYFSETQRNKGNFPGRFSGRQFSNSRSEMNVSTLELGDSALYLCASSARKVAGGITYEQYFGPGTRLTVT.

The chain has TRBV5-1 and TRBJ1-3, with D hard to call. This CDR3 is 17 amino acids long. The V gene lost 0 bases and the J gene lost 4 bases, with 17 bases spanning the gap. The germline CDR1 and CDR2 sequences are SGHRS and YFSETQ. The CDR3 protein is CASSLGQRLTHGNTIYF. CDR3 bases: TGCGCCAGCAGCTTGGGCCAGCGACTCACCCACGGAAACACCATATATTTT.

The chain combines TRBV27 with TRBJ2-7; 9 bases align to TRBD1. J gave up 5 bases and V 2 bases, and 7 bases lay outside the gene matches. The length of the CDR3 is 15 residues. Looked up from germline, CDR1 is MNHEY and CDR2 is SMNVEV (reference sequence). CDR3 sequence (DNA): TGTGCCAGCAGTTTACGAGGGACAGGGCCCGACGAGCAGTACTTC. Protein: CASSLRGTGPDEQYF.

This chain joins TRBV4-2 and TRBJ2-7; D unresolved. V was shortened by 4 bases and J by 0 bases, with 10 bases between the two germline ends. Germline CDR1 reads LGHNA; CDR2 reads YNFKEQ. This CDR3 region has 14 residues. CDR3 sequence reads: CASSPGLYSYEQYF. The CDR3 DNA sequence: TGTGCCAGCAGCCCCGGGTTATACTCCTACGAGCAGTACTTC.

The rearrangement uses TRBV9 and TRBJ2-5; 9 bases align to TRBD1. With V trimmed by 4 bases and J by 5 bases, 12 bases remained unmatched. Germline V gene data show CDR1 as SGDLS and CDR2 as YYNGEE. The CDR3 extends over 16 amino acids. CDR3 loop: CASSPWDREWEETQYF. As DNA, the CDR3 is TGTGCCAGCAGCCCCTGGGACAGGGAATGGGAGGAGACCCAGTACTTC. The full variable domain, with the rest looked up from reference TRBV9 and TRBJ2-5, is DSGVTQTPKHLITATGQRVTLRCSPRSGDLSVYWYQQSLDQGLQFLIQYYNGEERAKGNILERFSAQQFPDLHSELNLSSLELGDSALYFCASSPWDREWEETQYFGPGTRLLVL.

This chain links TRBV30 with TRBJ2-2; TRBD1 might be the D (6 bases). The CDR3 is 18 amino acids. Trimming removed 4 bases from V and 1 base from J, with 22 bases in between. Germline CDR1 GTSNPN, CDR2 SVGIG (reference sequence). CDR3 coding DNA: TGTGCCTGGAAAGGGGGAATTTTAGCATTTAAGAACACCGGGGAGCTGTTTTTT. Protein: CAWKGGILAFKNTGELFF.

The V call is TRBV6-5, the J call TRBJ2-1, with a tentative D call TRBD1 (5 bases). V gave up 5 bases and J gave up 7 bases, with 18 bases separating them. This CDR3 comprises 15 residues. Germline-derived CDR1 and CDR2 are MNHEY and SVGAGI. Written as DNA, the CDR3 is TGTGCCAGCAGTGGCCTTGTGGGGCCCCGGAATGAGCAGTTCTTC. It is translated as CASSGLVGPRNEQFF.

This chain links TRBV5-6 with TRBJ2-5; unclear D gene. The J call may not be correct, given that the DNA end is closer to TRBJ2-7. Germline V gives CDR1 SGHDT, CDR2 YYEEEE. There are 16 residues in the CDR3. The CDR3 sequence is CASSLAARTWAYEQYF. The DNA of the CDR3 is TGTGCCAGCAGCTTGGCGGCCCGTACTTGGGCCTACGAGCAGTACTTC.

The chain employs TRBV19 and TRBJ2-5, with TRBD2 identical over 8 bases. CDR3 length equals 16 residues. V shed 5 bases and J 5 bases; nucleotides not matched to a gene: 13. Germline CDR1 is LNHDA and CDR2 is SQIVND (reference sequence). The CDR3 nucleotides read TGTGCCAGTAGTCGTACCGGGACTAGGTTTCGGGAGACCCAGTACTTC. As protein: CASSRTGTRFRETQYF.

The chain joins TRBV5-1 to TRBJ2-5, with TRBD2 matching over 8 bases. Germline lookup yields CDR1 SGHRS and CDR2 YFSETQ. V was pared by 4 bases and J by 3 bases, with 8 bases of the junction left unmatched. This CDR3 spans 15 amino acids. The CDR3 here is CASSPGLGVKETQYF. The CDR3 DNA follows: TGCGCCAGCAGCCCGGGACTAGGGGTAAAAGAGACCCAGTACTTC.

This chain links TRBV6-6 with TRBJ2-7; D possibly corresponds to TRBD2 (5 bases). In germline, CDR1 is MNHNY, CDR2 SVGAGI (reference sequence). V was trimmed by 8 bases and J by 6 bases, leaving 14 bases between them. The CDR3 is 12 amino acids. The CDR3 sequence is CASREEGLEQYF. The CDR3 nucleotides read TGTGCCAGCCGGGAAGAGGGTCTCGAGCAGTACTTC.

By frequency, this clone registers medium-sized. The J gene is TRBJ2-2, the V gene TRBV2; no clear D. The V end lost 7 bases, the J end lost 4 bases, and 7 bases lay between the germline ends. CDR1 is SNHLY, CDR2 FYNNEI, per germline. The CDR3 consists of 12 residues. CDR3 DNA: TGTGCCAGCACTAGAGTCACCGGGGAGCTGTTTTTT. The encoded protein is CASTRVTGELFF.

V usage is TRBV5-4 and J usage is TRBJ2-5; TRBD2 agrees at 7 bases. The J call may be in error: the DNA end matches TRBJ2-7 better. Germline V gives CDR1 SGHNT, CDR2 YYREEE (reference sequence). The CDR3 is 13 residues long. In DNA form, the CDR3 reads TGTGCCAGCAGCTTGGCGGGAGGCAACGAGCAGTACTTC. Protein product: CASSLAGGNEQYF.

The chain links TRBV15 to TRBJ1-5; no reliable D call. The V gene's germline CDR1 is LNHNV and CDR2 YYDKDF (reference sequence). The CDR3 is made up of 14 amino acids. Trimming removed 0 bases at V and 5 bases at J, with 8 bases between. The CDR3 sequence is CATSRETVYQPQHF. DNA of the CDR3: TGTGCCACCAGCAGAGAAACAGTATATCAGCCCCAGCATTTT.

CDR3 sequence (DNA): TGCGCCAGCAGCCAAGATAGGGCTAGCGGGGGGGGCGATGAGCAGTTCTTC. This codes for CASSQDRASGGGDEQFF. J is TRBJ2-1 and V is TRBV4-1; 12 bases match TRBD2. V dropped 0 bases and J dropped 8; count of bases not matched to a gene: 8. Germline V CDR1 and CDR2: MGHRA, YSYEKL. The CDR3 loop spans 17 amino acids.

J is TRBJ2-5 and V is TRBV7-9, with 11 bases lining up with TRBD2. Germline CDR1 is SEHNR and CDR2 is FQNEAQ (reference sequence). The CDR3 sequence is 16 residues long. V shed 5 bases and J 0 bases; nucleotides not matched to a gene: 5. The CDR3 DNA sequence: TGTGCCAGCAGCCGCGCGGGACTAGCGGACCAAGAGACCCAGTACTTC. It translates to CASSRAGLADQETQYF. Looking up the rest from reference TRBV7-9 and TRBJ2-5 gives the full variable domain: DTGVSQNPRHKITKRGQNVTFRCDPISEHNRLYWYRQTLGQGPEFLTYFQNEAQLEKSRLLSDRFSAERPKGSFSTLEIQRTEQGDSAMYLCASSRAGLADQETQYFGPGTRLLVL.